This T cell receptor beta chain was recovered during a study of T-cell memory formation after mild COVID-19. Looking at the study overall: For the most part, TCR clusters were specific to one donor. Overall study results and limits: CD8+ contracting clones occupied EMRA, while CD4+ ones occupied mainly CM and EM. Pre-infection memory already had some responding clones, implying cross-reactive memory joined.

5'RACE, which relied on constant-segment primers, yielded TCR alpha and TCR beta cDNA libraries carrying sample barcodes and UMIs. In TCRdb, the 5' RACE reads were re-called with MiXCR into one record per CDR3 protein. The sample consists of 400,000 or so distinct CDR3 sequences, 20% to 25% of them appearing once. This clonotype was seen at least ten times. What it binds is not known. The length of the CDR3 is 16 residues. From germline, CDR1 is SGHRS and CDR2 YFSETQ. J was trimmed by 4 bases and V by 4 bases; bases with no gene match: 6. The TCR was taken from an adult woman who had mild COVID-19 (a few samples of this study predate the infection). Cell type and time point are not known. This rearrangement joins TRBV5-1 to TRBJ2-3, with TRBD2 matching over 13 bases. The sample comprised PBMCs or a T cell subset sorted from them (not recorded which). CDR3 loop: CASSRGLAGEPDTQYF. CDR3 in DNA: TGCGCCAGCAGCCGTGGACTAGCGGGAGAACCAGATACGCAGTATTTT. Together with reference TRBV5-1 and TRBJ2-3, the CDR3 gives the full variable domain: KAGVTQTPRYLIKTRGQQVTLSCSPISGHRSVSWYQQTPGQGLQFLFEYFSETQRNKGNFPGRFSGRQFSNSRSEMNVSTLELGDSALYLCASSRGLAGEPDTQYFGPGTRLTVL.